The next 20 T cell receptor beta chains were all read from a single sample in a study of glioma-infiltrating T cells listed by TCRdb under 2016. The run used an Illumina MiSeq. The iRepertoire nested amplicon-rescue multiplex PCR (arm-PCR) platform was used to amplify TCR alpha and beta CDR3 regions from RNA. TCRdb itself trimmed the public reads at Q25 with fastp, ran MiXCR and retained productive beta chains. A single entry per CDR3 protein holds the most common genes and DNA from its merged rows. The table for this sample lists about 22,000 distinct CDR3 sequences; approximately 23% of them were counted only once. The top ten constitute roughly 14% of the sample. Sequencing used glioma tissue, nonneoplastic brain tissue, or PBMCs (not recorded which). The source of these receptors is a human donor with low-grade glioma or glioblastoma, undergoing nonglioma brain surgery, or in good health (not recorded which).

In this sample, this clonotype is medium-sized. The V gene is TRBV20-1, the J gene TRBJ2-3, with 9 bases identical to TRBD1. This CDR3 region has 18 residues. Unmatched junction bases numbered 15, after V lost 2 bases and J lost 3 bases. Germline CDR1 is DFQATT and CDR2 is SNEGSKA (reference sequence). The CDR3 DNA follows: TGCAGTGCTAGAAGTCCATTCAGGACAGGGGAGGCTACAGATACGCAGTATTTT. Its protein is CSARSPFRTGEATDTQYF.

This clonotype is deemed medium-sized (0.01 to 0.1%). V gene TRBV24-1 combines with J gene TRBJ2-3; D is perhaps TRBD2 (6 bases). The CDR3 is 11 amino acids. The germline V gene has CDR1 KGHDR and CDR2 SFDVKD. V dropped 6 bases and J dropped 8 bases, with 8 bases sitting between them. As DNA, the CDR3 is TGTGCCACCAGTTCCGGGGGTACGCAGTATTTT. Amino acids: CATSSGGTQYF.

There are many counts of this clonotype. CDR3 region: CSAHSTNSYEQYF. CDR3 DNA sequence: TGCAGTGCTCATTCAACGAACTCCTACGAGCAGTACTTC. The chain links TRBV20-1 to TRBJ2-7, with D unresolved. The CDR3 length is 13 residues. V was pared by 5 bases and J by 0 bases, with 11 bases between. The germline gives CDR1 DFQATT, CDR2 SNEGSKA (reference sequence).

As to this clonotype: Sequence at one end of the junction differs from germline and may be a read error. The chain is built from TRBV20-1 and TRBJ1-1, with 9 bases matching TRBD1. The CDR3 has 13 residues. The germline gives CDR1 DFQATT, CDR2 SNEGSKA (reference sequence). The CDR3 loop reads CSANRGLNTETFF. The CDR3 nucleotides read TGCAGTGCGAACAGGGGGCTGAACACTGAAACTTTCTTT.

CDR3 in DNA: TGCAGCGCACGACAGGGGGCCTGGGAGCAGTACTTC. Translated: CSARQGAWEQYF. This chain connects TRBV29-1 to TRBJ2-7; 10 bases map to TRBD1. CDR3 length: 12 amino acids. J lost 7 bases, V lost 7 bases, and 7 bases had no gene match. Germline V gene sequence: CDR1 SQVTM, CDR2 ANQGSEA.

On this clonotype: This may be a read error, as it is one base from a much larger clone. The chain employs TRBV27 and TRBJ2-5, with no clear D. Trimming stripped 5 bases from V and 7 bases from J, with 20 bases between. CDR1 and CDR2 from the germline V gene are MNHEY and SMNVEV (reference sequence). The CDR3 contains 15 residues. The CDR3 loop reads CASSPTSRPPGTQYF. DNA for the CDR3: TGTGCCAGCAGTCCAACAAGTAGGCCCCCGGGGACCCAGTACTTC.

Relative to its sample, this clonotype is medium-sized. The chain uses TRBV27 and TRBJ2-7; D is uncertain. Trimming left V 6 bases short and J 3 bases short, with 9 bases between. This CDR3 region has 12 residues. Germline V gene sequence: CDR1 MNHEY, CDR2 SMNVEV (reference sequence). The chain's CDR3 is CASRTLRYEQYF. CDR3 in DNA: TGTGCCAGCAGGACCCTCCGCTACGAGCAGTACTTC.

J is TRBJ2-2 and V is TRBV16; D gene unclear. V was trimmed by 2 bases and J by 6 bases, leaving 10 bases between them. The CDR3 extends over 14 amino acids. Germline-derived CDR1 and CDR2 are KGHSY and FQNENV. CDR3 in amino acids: CASSQNHGAGELFF. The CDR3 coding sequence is TGTGCCAGCAGCCAAAATCATGGGGCCGGGGAGCTGTTTTTT.

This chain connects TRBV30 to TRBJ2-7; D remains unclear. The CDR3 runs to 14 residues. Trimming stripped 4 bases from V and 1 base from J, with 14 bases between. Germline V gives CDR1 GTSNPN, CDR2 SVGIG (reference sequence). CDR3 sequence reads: CAWTYTQQSYEQYF. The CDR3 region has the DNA TGTGCCTGGACCTACACGCAGCAATCCTACGAGCAGTACTTC.

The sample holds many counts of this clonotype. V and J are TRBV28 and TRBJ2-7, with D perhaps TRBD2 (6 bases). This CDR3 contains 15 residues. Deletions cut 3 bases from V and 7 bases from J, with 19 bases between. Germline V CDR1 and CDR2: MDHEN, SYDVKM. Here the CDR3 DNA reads TGTGCCAGCAGTTTGGAGTTTTACCGGGGGAAAGAGCAGTACTTC. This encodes CASSLEFYRGKEQYF.

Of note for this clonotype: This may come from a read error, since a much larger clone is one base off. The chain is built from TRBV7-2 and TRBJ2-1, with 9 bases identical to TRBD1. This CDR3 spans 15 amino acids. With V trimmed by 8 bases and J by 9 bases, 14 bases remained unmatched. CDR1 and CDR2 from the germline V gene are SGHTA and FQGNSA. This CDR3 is CASLWGTGIKSEQFF. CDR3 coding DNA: TGTGCCAGCTTGTGGGGGACAGGGATAAAGAGTGAGCAGTTCTTC.

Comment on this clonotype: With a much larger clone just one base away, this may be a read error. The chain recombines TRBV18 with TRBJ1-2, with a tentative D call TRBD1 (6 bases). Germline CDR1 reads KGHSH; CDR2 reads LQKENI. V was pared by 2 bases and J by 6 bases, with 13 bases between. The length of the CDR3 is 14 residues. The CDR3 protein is CASSPEAGADGYTF. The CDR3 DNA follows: TGTGCCAGCTCACCAGAGGCAGGGGCCGATGGCTACACCTTC.

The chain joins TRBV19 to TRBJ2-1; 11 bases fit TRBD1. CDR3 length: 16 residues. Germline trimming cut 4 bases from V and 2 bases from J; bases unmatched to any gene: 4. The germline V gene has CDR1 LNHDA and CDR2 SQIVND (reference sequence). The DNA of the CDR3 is TGTGCCAGTAGTAACGGACAGGGGGCGCCCTACAATGAGCAGTTCTTC. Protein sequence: CASSNGQGAPYNEQFF.

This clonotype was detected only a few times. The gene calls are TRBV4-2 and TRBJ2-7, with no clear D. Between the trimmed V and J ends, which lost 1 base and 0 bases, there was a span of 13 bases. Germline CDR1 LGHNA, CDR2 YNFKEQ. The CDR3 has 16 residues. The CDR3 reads CASSQVYGGSSYEQYF. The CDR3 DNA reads TGTGCCAGCAGCCAAGTCTACGGCGGCAGCTCCTACGAGCAGTACTTC.

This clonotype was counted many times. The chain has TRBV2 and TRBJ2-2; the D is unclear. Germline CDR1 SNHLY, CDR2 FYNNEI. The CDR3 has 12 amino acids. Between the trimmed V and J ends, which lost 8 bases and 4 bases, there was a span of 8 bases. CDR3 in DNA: TGTGCCAGCTCCGGTAGCACCGGGGAGCTGTTTTTT. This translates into CASSGSTGELFF.

CDR3 amino acids: CASSFGLSNNQPQHF. As DNA, the CDR3 is TGTGCCAGCAGCTTCGGTTTGTCAAACAATCAGCCCCAGCATTTT. This chain joins TRBV7-9 and TRBJ1-5, with unresolved D. Trimming took 3 bases from V and 3 from J, leaving 12 bases between them. The CDR3 extends over 15 amino acids. Germline CDR1 SEHNR, CDR2 FQNEAQ (reference sequence). Filled out from reference TRBV7-9 and TRBJ1-5, the complete variable domain reads DTGVSQNPRHKITKRGQNVTFRCDPISEHNRLYWYRQTLGQGPEFLTYFQNEAQLEKSRLLSDRFSAERPKGSFSTLEIQRTEQGDSAMYLCASSFGLSNNQPQHFGDGTRLSIL.

The CDR3 spells CASSVLRGAYEQYF. The CDR3, as DNA: TGTGCCAGCAGCGTACTGAGAGGGGCCTACGAGCAGTACTTC. V gene TRBV6-2 or TRBV6-3 combines with J gene TRBJ2-7; D may match TRBD1 or TRBD2 (5 bases each). Trimming took 6 bases from V and 2 from J, leaving 14 bases between them. Looked up from germline, CDR1 is MNHEY and CDR2 is SVGEGT. The CDR3 has 14 residues.

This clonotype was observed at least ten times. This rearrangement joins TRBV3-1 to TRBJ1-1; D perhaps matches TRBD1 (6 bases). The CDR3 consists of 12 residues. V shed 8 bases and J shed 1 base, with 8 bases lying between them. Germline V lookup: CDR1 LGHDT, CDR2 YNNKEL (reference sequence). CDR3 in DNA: TGTGCCAGCTGCAGGGGGAACACTGAAGCTTTCTTT. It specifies CASCRGNTEAFF. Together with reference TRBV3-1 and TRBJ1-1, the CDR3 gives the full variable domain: DTAVSQTPKYLVTQMGNDKSIKCEQNLGHDTMYWYKQDSKKFLKIMFSYNNKELIINETVPNRFSPKSPDKAHLNLHINSLELGDSAVYFCASCRGNTEAFFGQGTRLTVV.

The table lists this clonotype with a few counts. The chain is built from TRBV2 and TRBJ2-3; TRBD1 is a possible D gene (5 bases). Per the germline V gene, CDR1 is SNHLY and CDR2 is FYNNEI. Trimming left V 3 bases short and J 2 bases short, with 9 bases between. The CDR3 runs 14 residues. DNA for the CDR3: TGTGCCAGCAGTGATACGACAGCCACAGATACGCAGTATTTT. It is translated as CASSDTTATDTQYF.

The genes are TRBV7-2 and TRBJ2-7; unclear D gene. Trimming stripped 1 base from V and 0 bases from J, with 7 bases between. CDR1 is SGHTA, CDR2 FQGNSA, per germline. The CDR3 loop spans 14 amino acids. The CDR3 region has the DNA TGTGCCAGCAGCTTAGGGCAGAGCTCCTACGAGCAGTACTTC. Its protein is CASSLGQSSYEQYF.